These 11 T cell receptor beta chains came from one sample sequenced in a study of Ad26.COV2.S vaccination and SARS-CoV-2 variants. The repertoire was sequenced with immunoSEQ multiplex PCR; TCRdb's copy has only in-frame clones and lacks some. The sample includes hundreds of thousands of clones, roughly 80% seen only once; the top ten take approximately 7.8%. Treatment specified: roughly 18 received Ad26.COV2.S at low or high dose, single or two shots; a few received placebo; per-sample allocation not given. Day 63 after the first injection of vaccine or placebo was the sampling time. The sequences come from peripheral blood, collected in a trial of Ad26.COV2.S vaccine versus placebo. The receptor set was obtained from a person between 18 and 65 years old who received the Ad26.COV2.S COVID-19 vaccine or a placebo.

The chain combines TRBV30 with TRBJ1-2; D is uncertain. With 0 bases removed from V and 8 bases from J, the gap between germline ends came to 13 bases. The germline CDR1 and CDR2 sequences are GTSNPN and SVGIG (reference sequence). This CDR3 spans 13 amino acids. DNA for the CDR3: TGTGCCTGGAGTGTACATGGGCGGGGAGGCTACACCTTC. It translates to CAWSVHGRGGYTF.

This chain joins TRBV18 and TRBJ1-2; 7 bases align to TRBD1. The CDR3 is made up of 13 amino acids. Germline V lookup: CDR1 KGHSH, CDR2 LQKENI. Losses at the gene ends were 1 base for V and 6 bases for J; bases not matched to a gene: 2. The CDR3 nucleotides read TGTGCCAGCTCACCACAAGGGGGCGATGGCTACACCTTC. This codes for CASSPQGGDGYTF.

The chain recombines TRBV5-1 with TRBJ2-1; 12 bases line up with TRBD2. The CDR3 has 15 residues. CDR1 is SGHRS, CDR2 YFSETQ, per germline. With V trimmed by 0 bases and J by 8 bases, 3 bases remained unmatched. DNA of the CDR3: TGCGCCAGCAGCTTGGCACTAGCGGGAGGTTATGAGCAGTTCTTC. Its translation: CASSLALAGGYEQFF.

The chain recombines TRBV7-9 with TRBJ1-4, with 7 bases aligning to TRBD1. V shed 2 bases and J 5 bases; nucleotides not matched to a gene: 8. Germline V gene data show CDR1 as SEHNR and CDR2 as FQNEAQ (reference sequence). CDR3 length equals 16 residues. CDR3 nucleotides: TGTGCCAGCAGCTTAACCTCGACAGGGATAAATGAAAAACTGTTTTTT. The encoded protein is CASSLTSTGINEKLFF.

A word on this clone: Other DNA variants within this sample encode the same CDR3. The chain recombines TRBV5-4 with TRBJ1-2; weak D call: TRBD1 (6 bases). This CDR3 is 12 amino acids long. The germline V gene encodes CDR1 SGHNT and CDR2 YYREEE (reference sequence). The V and J ends lost 0 bases and 8 bases respectively, with 8 bases between them. DNA for the CDR3: TGTGCCAGCAGCTTGGACAGGGCCGGCTACACCTTC. Its translation: CASSLDRAGYTF.

The V call is TRBV4-3, the J call TRBJ1-2; TRBD1 matches at 7 bases. This CDR3 spans 14 amino acids. V shed 2 bases and J 8 bases; nucleotides not matched to a gene: 8. Germline lookup yields CDR1 LGHNA and CDR2 YSLEER. The CDR3 region has the DNA TGCGCCAGCAGCCAACGTGTGGGGACAGACGGCTACACCTTC. Its translation is CASSQRVGTDGYTF.

V usage is TRBV11-2 and J usage is TRBJ1-2, with D uncertain. Between the trimmed V and J ends, which lost 5 bases and 7 bases, there was a span of 11 bases. The CDR3 sequence is 12 residues long. The V gene's germline CDR1 is SGHAT and CDR2 FQNNGV. The CDR3 loop reads CASSPSSAGYTF. The CDR3 DNA sequence: TGTGCCAGCAGCCCTTCCTCGGCTGGCTACACCTTC.

This chain uses TRBV7-9 with TRBJ1-4; 7 bases match TRBD1. The V gene end was trimmed by 5 bases and the J gene end by 1 base; junction bases not matched to a gene: 7. The CDR3 contains 16 residues. The germline V gene has CDR1 SEHNR and CDR2 FQNEAQ (reference sequence). CDR3 in DNA: TGTGCCAGCAGCGCGCATCGACAGGGAACTAATGAAAAACTGTTTTTT. This translates into CASSAHRQGTNEKLFF.

This sequence joins TRBV7-8 and TRBJ1-2, with D possibly matching TRBD1 (5 bases). Trimming removed 5 bases at V and 2 bases at J, with 15 bases between. This CDR3 is 15 amino acids long. CDR1 is SGHVS, CDR2 FQNEAQ, per germline. The CDR3 reads CASSREIRENYGYTF. The CDR3 DNA is TGTGCCAGCAGCCGAGAAATCAGGGAAAACTATGGCTACACCTTC.

The rearrangement links TRBV19 to TRBJ1-1; 8 positions match TRBD1. The CDR3 runs 14 residues. Germline loops: CDR1 LNHDA, CDR2 SQIVND (reference sequence). V shed 6 bases and J 7 bases; nucleotides not matched to a gene: 10. In DNA form, the CDR3 reads TGTGCCAGTAGCGGTAGACAGGGGTTCAGTGAAGCTTTCTTT. It encodes CASSGRQGFSEAFF.

This clone was seen only a few times. CDR3 DNA: TGCAGTGCTAGTCAAGCCGTCAATTCACCCCTCCACTTT. Protein: CSASQAVNSPLHF. The genes are TRBV20-1 and TRBJ1-6; no definite D call. This CDR3 contains 13 residues. Trimming took off 3 bases at V and 7 bases at J, with 10 bases between the two ends. Germline CDR1 DFQATT, CDR2 SNEGSKA (reference sequence).